The entry below describes one T cell receptor (beta chain). In the same sample, other DNA sequences code for this CDR3. The naive CD8 fraction comprised CD45RO-negative cells positively selected for CCR7 and excluded terminally differentiated effector memory CD45RA+ cells. The data originate from a study of shared clonotypes between healthy human individuals. Measured with immunoSEQ multiplex PCR; TCRdb has only the in-frame clones, and not every one. Of 660,000 or so clones in the sample, 90% to 97% are singletons; the top ten hold 0.11%. With 3 bases removed from V and 4 bases from J, the gap between germline ends came to 13 bases. CDR1 is LNHDA, CDR2 SQIVND, per germline (reference sequence). The CDR3 runs to 14 residues.

The V call is TRBV19, the J call TRBJ2-7, with TRBD1 as a possible D gene (5 bases). This receptor was obtained from a young woman in good health. Sequenced input: naive CD8+ T cells sorted from blood. For the CDR3, the DNA is TGTGCCAGTAGTATTGGGCAGGGCGTTTACGAGCAGTACTTC. Its protein is CASSIGQGVYEQYF. Full variable domain (missing parts from reference TRBV19 and TRBJ2-7): DGGITQSPKYLFRKEGQNVTLSCEQNLNHDAMYWYRQDPGQGLRLIYYSQIVNDFQKGDIAEGYSVSREKKESFPLTVTSAQKNPTAFYLCASSIGQGVYEQYFGPGTRLTVT.